The entry below gives a single T cell receptor beta chain sequence along with its context. The target antigen is unknown. Using genomic DNA as the template, TCR beta VDJ and CDR3 profiling was carried out. TCRdb re-analysed the reads in MiXCR, keeping a single row per CDR3 protein. The sample holds 400,000 to 600,000 distinct CDR3 sequences, about a third seen once. The sample belongs to a study of CD8+CD57+ T cells in acquired aplastic anemia. Study details: Sorted CD4+ and CD8+ cells gave a mean 3.2 ug DNA, range 0.2 to 27.4 ug. Findings and caveats of the study: No significant difference in CD8+ Simpson's diversity was found between patients and controls. Patients had approximately 29 CD8+ CDR3 sequences in common with controls (the shared set).

The junction had 11 bases not matched to a gene; V was cut back by 6 bases and J by 6 bases. There are 15 residues in the CDR3. From germline, CDR1 is DFQATT and CDR2 SNEGSKA (reference sequence). It was patients with CD8+CD57+ cell expansion by flow cytometry who were chosen for sequencing. Patients were therapy-naive when their blood was sampled. The receptor's source is a human donor with aplastic anemia. The chain links TRBV20-1 to TRBJ1-5, with 10 bases lining up with TRBD1. The sequenced material came from sorted CD4+, CD8+, or CD8+CD57+ T cells (not recorded which) from PBMCs. The CDR3 DNA sequence: TGCAGTGCCACATTCGGACAGGGGGTGGGTCAGCCCCAGCATTTT. It yields the protein CSATFGQGVGQPQHF.